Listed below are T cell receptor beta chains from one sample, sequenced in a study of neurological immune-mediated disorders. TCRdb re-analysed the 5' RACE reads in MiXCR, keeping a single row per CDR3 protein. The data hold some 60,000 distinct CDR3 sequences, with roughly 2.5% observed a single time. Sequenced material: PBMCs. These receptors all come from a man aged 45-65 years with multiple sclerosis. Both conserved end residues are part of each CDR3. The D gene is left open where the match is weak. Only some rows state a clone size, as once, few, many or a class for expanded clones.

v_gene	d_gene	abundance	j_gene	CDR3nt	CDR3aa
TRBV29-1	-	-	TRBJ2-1	TGCAGCGTTGAGAGGGAGCAGTTCTTC	CSVEREQFF
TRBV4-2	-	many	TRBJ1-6	TGTGCCAGCAGCCAAGATGGATCCTCCCCCCTCCACTTT	CASSQDGSSPLHF
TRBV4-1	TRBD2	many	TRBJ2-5	TGCGCCAGCAGCCCTCAAGGGCGGGGGAACCAAGAGACCCAGTACTTC	CASSPQGRGNQETQYF
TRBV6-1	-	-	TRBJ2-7	TGTGCCAGCAGCCGGACAGACGCCACCTACGAGCAGTACTTC	CASSRTDATYEQYF
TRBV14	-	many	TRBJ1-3	TGTGCCAGCAGCCAAGATAACAGTCGATTAGGAAACACCATATATTTT	CASSQDNSRLGNTIYF
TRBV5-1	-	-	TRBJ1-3	TGCGCCAGCACCCCTGGCCAAGCGAGCTCTGGAAACACCATATATTTT	CASTPGQASSGNTIYF
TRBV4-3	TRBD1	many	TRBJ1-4	TGCGCCAGCAGCCAACAGGGGGCGAGGAACGAAAAACTGTTTTTT	CASSQQGARNEKLFF
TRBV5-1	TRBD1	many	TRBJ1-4	TGCGCCAGCAGCTTGGGCCCAGGAGGGGGCAATGAAAAACTGTTTTTT	CASSLGPGGGNEKLFF
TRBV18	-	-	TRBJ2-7	TGTGCCAGCTCACCTTTCGACAAGCCCTACGAGCAGTACTTC	CASSPFDKPYEQYF
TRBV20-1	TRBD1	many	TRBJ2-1	TGCAGTGCTAGCAGGGGGAATGAGCAGTTCTTC	CSASRGNEQFF
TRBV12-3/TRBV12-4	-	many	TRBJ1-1	TGTGCCAGCAGTTTTAGGGGGATCAACACTGAAGCTTTCTTT	CASSFRGINTEAFF
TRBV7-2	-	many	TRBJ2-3	TGTGCCAGCAGCACCGTGGGCGGGTACACAGATACGCAGTATTTT	CASSTVGGYTDTQYF
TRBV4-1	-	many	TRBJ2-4	TGCGCCAGCAGCCAAGGGGGGGAAAACATTCAGTACTTC	CASSQGGENIQYF
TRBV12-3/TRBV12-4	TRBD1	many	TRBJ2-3	TGTGCCAGCAGTCGGGACAGGGGGGGCACAGATACGCAGTATTTT	CASSRDRGGTDTQYF
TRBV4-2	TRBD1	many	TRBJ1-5	TGTGCCAGCAGCCCGGACAGGGAGGATCAGCCCCAGCATTTT	CASSPDREDQPQHF
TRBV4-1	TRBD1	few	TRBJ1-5	TGCGCCAGCAGCCAGGTACAGGGGGCCTGGGGCAATAAGACCCAGAATTTT	CASSQVQGAWGNKTQNF
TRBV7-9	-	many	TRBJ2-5	TGTGCCAGCAGCGCAGTAGCTAACCAAGAGACCCAGTACTTC	CASSAVANQETQYF
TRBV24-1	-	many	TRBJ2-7	TGTGCCACCAGTGATTTGTATACAGGGATGACCTACGAGCAGTACTTC	CATSDLYTGMTYEQYF
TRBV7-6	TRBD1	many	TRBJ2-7	TGTGCCAGCAGCTTAGACCCGACAGGGGAAATGGGTTGGTCCTACGAGCAGTACTTC	CASSLDPTGEMGWSYEQYF
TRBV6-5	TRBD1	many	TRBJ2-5	TGTGCCAGCAGTTACAGGGACAGGGGAGGAGAGACCCAGTACTTC	CASSYRDRGGETQYF